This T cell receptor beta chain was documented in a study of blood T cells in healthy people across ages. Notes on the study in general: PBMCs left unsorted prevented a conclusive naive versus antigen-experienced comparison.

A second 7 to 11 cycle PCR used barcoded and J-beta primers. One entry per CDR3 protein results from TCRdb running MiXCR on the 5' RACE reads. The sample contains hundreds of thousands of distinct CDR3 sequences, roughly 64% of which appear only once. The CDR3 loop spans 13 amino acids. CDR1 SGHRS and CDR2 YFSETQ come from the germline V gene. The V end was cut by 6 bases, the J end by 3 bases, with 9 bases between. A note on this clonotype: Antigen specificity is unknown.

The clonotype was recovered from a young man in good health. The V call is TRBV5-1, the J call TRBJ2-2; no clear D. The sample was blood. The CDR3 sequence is CASTFVDTGELFF. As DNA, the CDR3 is TGCGCCAGCACCTTTGTCGACACCGGGGAGCTGTTTTTT.